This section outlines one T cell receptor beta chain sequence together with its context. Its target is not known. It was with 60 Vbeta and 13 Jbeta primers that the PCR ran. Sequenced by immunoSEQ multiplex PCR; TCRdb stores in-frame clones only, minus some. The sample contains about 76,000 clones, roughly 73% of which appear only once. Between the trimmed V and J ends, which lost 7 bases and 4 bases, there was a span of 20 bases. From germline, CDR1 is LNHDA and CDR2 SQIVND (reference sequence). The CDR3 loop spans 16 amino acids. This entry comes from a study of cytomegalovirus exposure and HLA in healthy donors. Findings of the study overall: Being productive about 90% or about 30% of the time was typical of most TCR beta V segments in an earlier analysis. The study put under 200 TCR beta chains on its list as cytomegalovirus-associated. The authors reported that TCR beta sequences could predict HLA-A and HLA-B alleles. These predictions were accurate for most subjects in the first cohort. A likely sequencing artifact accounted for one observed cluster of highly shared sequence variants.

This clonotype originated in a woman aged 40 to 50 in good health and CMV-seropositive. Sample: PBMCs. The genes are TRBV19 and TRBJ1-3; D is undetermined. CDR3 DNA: TGTGCCAGTATCACGAGCGCCGGATTCTCCGGAAACACCATATATTTT. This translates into CASITSAGFSGNTIYF.